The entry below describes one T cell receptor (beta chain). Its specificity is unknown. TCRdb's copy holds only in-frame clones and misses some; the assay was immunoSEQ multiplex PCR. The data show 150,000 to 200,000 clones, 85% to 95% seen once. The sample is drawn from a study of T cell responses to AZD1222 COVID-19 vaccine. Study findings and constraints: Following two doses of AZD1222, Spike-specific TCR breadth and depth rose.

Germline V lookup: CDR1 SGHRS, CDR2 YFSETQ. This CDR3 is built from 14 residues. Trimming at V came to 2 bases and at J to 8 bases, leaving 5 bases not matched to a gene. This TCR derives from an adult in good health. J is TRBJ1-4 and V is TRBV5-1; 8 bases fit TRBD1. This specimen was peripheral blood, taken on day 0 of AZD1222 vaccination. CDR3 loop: CASSFQGADEKLFF. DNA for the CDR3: TGCGCCAGCAGCTTTCAGGGGGCGGACGAAAAACTGTTTTTT.